The rows below give T cell receptor beta chains drawn from one sample of a study of OX40 agonist ivuxolimab in advanced cancers. TCRdb keeps only in-frame clones here, not all; method: immunoSEQ multiplex PCR. The data contain roughly 45,000 clones, more than 75% of them seen just once; the ten biggest clones take up approximately 15%. The sequences come from CD4+ or CD8+ T cells sorted from blood, collected in a trial of the OX40 agonist ivuxolimab. The receptors stem from an adult with an advanced solid tumor such as melanoma, head and neck, liver or kidney cancer. The CDR3 runs from the conserved cysteine through the conserved F or W. Fields, in order: CDR3 protein, CDR3 DNA, D gene, V gene, clone size, J gene. The D gene is left open where the match is weak. Some rows mark clone size as missing; the rest say once, few, many or name a class of expanded clone.

CDR3aa: CASSPVDRGPNYGYTF
CDR3nt: TGCGCCAGCAGCCCAGTAGACCGGGGGCCCAACTATGGCTACACCTTC
d_gene: NA
v_gene: TRBV4-1
abundance: NA
j_gene: TRBJ1-2

CDR3aa: CASSLSGGTGAYEQYF
CDR3nt: TGTGCCAGCAGTTTATCGGGAGGGACAGGAGCCTACGAGCAGTACTTC
d_gene: NA
v_gene: TRBV27
abundance: NA
j_gene: TRBJ2-7

CDR3aa: CASSLAQGAHEQYF
CDR3nt: TGTGCCAGCAGCTTAGCACAGGGGGCGCACGAGCAGTACTTC
d_gene: TRBD1
v_gene: TRBV11-1
abundance: NA
j_gene: TRBJ2-7

CDR3aa: CASSAPTSGSGGPRETQYF
CDR3nt: TGTGCCAGCAGTGCTCCGACTAGCGGGAGCGGCGGGCCAAGAGAGACCCAGTACTTC
d_gene: TRBD2
v_gene: TRBV2
abundance: NA
j_gene: TRBJ2-5

CDR3aa: CASSVVGGARAGELFF
CDR3nt: TGTGCCAGCAGCGTAGTAGGGGGGGCAAGGGCCGGGGAGCTGTTTTTT
d_gene: NA
v_gene: TRBV9
abundance: once
j_gene: TRBJ2-2

CDR3aa: CASSYGGGPHNEQFF
CDR3nt: TGTGCCAGCAGTTACGGGGGGGGGCCCCACAATGAGCAGTTCTTC
d_gene: NA
v_gene: TRBV6-5
abundance: NA
j_gene: TRBJ2-1

CDR3aa: CASSPTPNQPQHF
CDR3nt: TGTGCCAGTAGTCCCACTCCGAATCAGCCCCAGCATTTT
d_gene: NA
v_gene: TRBV19
abundance: NA
j_gene: TRBJ1-5

CDR3aa: CASSRDRYNEQFF
CDR3nt: TGTGCCAGTAGTCGGGACCGCTACAATGAGCAGTTCTTC
d_gene: NA
v_gene: TRBV19
abundance: NA
j_gene: TRBJ2-1

CDR3aa: CASSRVFGTSAHEQYF
CDR3nt: TGTGCCAGCAGCCGTGTTTTTGGGACTAGCGCCCACGAGCAGTACTTC
d_gene: TRBD2
v_gene: TRBV4-2
abundance: NA
j_gene: TRBJ2-7

CDR3aa: CASSSTGGGTGELFF
CDR3nt: TGTGCCAGCAGCTCCACAGGGGGGGGCACCGGGGAGCTGTTTTTT
d_gene: NA
v_gene: TRBV5-7
abundance: NA
j_gene: TRBJ2-2

CDR3aa: CASSGGVGTNEKLFF
CDR3nt: TGTGCCAGCAGCGGAGGGGTGGGGACTAATGAAAAACTGTTTTTT
d_gene: NA
v_gene: TRBV7-9
abundance: NA
j_gene: TRBJ1-4

CDR3aa: CASSPPEPSGKRETQYF
CDR3nt: TGTGCCAGCAGTCCCCCCGAACCAAGCGGGAAACGAGAGACCCAGTACTTC
d_gene: TRBD2
v_gene: TRBV28
abundance: few
j_gene: TRBJ2-5

CDR3aa: CASSWGETQYF
CDR3nt: TGTGCCAGCTCCTGGGGCGAGACCCAGTACTTC
d_gene: NA
v_gene: TRBV19
abundance: NA
j_gene: TRBJ2-5

CDR3aa: CASSLSPGMKGGAFF
CDR3nt: TGTGCCAGCAGTTTAAGTCCAGGTATGAAGGGTGGAGCTTTCTTT
d_gene: NA
v_gene: TRBV28
abundance: NA
j_gene: TRBJ1-1

CDR3aa: CASSQGGGADSSTDTQYF
CDR3nt: TGTGCCAGCAGCCAAGGCGGGGGGGCCGATAGTAGCACAGATACGCAGTATTTT
d_gene: TRBD2
v_gene: TRBV4-2
abundance: NA
j_gene: TRBJ2-3

CDR3aa: CASSYYSASEETQYF
CDR3nt: TGTGCCAGCAGTTACTACTCGGCTAGCGAAGAGACCCAGTACTTC
d_gene: NA
v_gene: TRBV6-5
abundance: NA
j_gene: TRBJ2-5

CDR3aa: CASSVQGTAETQYF
CDR3nt: TGTGCCAGCAGCGTACAGGGTACGGCAGAGACCCAGTACTTC
d_gene: NA
v_gene: TRBV9
abundance: once
j_gene: TRBJ2-5

CDR3aa: CASSDGAHQYNEQFF
CDR3nt: TGTGCCAGCAGTGACGGGGCCCACCAGTACAATGAGCAGTTCTTC
d_gene: NA
v_gene: TRBV6-4
abundance: NA
j_gene: TRBJ2-1

CDR3aa: CASSQDGGVLGNTEAFF
CDR3nt: TGCGCCAGCAGCCAAGATGGGGGGGTACTCGGGAACACTGAAGCTTTCTTT
d_gene: NA
v_gene: TRBV4-1
abundance: few
j_gene: TRBJ1-1

CDR3aa: CASSIGLAGVGEFF
CDR3nt: TGTGCCAGTAGTATAGGACTAGCGGGAGTAGGCGAGTTCTTC
d_gene: TRBD2
v_gene: TRBV19
abundance: NA
j_gene: TRBJ2-1

CDR3aa: CASSSLDGRYNEQFF
CDR3nt: TGTGCCAGCAGCTCCCTAGACGGGAGATACAATGAGCAGTTCTTC
d_gene: NA
v_gene: TRBV11-3
abundance: NA
j_gene: TRBJ2-1

CDR3aa: CASSQGSTGASYEQYF
CDR3nt: TGCGCCAGCAGCCAAGGATCTACTGGGGCCTCCTACGAGCAGTACTTC
d_gene: NA
v_gene: TRBV4-3
abundance: NA
j_gene: TRBJ2-7

CDR3aa: CASSPFSTGGIADTQYF
CDR3nt: TGTGCCAGCAGCCCTTTTTCGACAGGGGGTATAGCAGATACGCAGTATTTT
d_gene: TRBD1
v_gene: TRBV7-9
abundance: NA
j_gene: TRBJ2-3

CDR3aa: CASSSSPSHYTF
CDR3nt: TGTGCCAGCAGCTCAAGTCCATCCCACTACACCTTC
d_gene: NA
v_gene: TRBV11-2
abundance: NA
j_gene: TRBJ1-2

CDR3aa: CASSLVFLTGELFF
CDR3nt: TGTGCCAGCAGCTTAGTCTTTCTGACCGGGGAGCTGTTTTTT
d_gene: NA
v_gene: TRBV7-9
abundance: NA
j_gene: TRBJ2-2

CDR3aa: CASSFPPGGGRGQYF
CDR3nt: TGTGCCAGCAGTTTCCCTCCCGGGGGCGGGAGAGGGCAGTATTTT
d_gene: NA
v_gene: TRBV28
abundance: NA
j_gene: TRBJ2-3

CDR3aa: CASSLLAGQGIYEQYF
CDR3nt: TGTGCCAGCAGTCTATTGGCCGGACAGGGAATCTACGAGCAGTACTTC
d_gene: TRBD1
v_gene: TRBV28
abundance: NA
j_gene: TRBJ2-7

CDR3aa: CASSERQGENTEAFF
CDR3nt: TGTGCCAGTAGTGAAAGACAGGGAGAGAACACTGAAGCTTTCTTT
d_gene: TRBD1
v_gene: TRBV19
abundance: NA
j_gene: TRBJ1-1

CDR3aa: CASSYSGAVRETQYF
CDR3nt: TGTGCCAGCAGTTACTCTGGGGCAGTCAGGGAGACCCAGTACTTC
d_gene: NA
v_gene: TRBV6-5
abundance: NA
j_gene: TRBJ2-5

CDR3aa: CASSERAGANVLTF
CDR3nt: TGTGCCAGCAGTGAACGGGCCGGGGCCAACGTCCTGACTTTC
d_gene: NA
v_gene: TRBV2
abundance: NA
j_gene: TRBJ2-6

CDR3aa: CATSGSYQDTQYF
CDR3nt: TGTGCCACTAGCGGGAGCTATCAAGATACGCAGTATTTT
d_gene: TRBD2
v_gene: TRBV10-3
abundance: NA
j_gene: TRBJ2-3

CDR3aa: CATSSQRAQETQYF
CDR3nt: TGTGCCACCAGCTCACAGCGGGCCCAAGAGACCCAGTACTTC
d_gene: NA
v_gene: TRBV15
abundance: once
j_gene: TRBJ2-5

CDR3aa: CASSAGSPLHF
CDR3nt: TGTGCCAGCAGCGCGGGTTCACCCCTCCACTTT
d_gene: NA
v_gene: TRBV11-2
abundance: NA
j_gene: TRBJ1-6

CDR3aa: CASSGLATKETQYF
CDR3nt: TGTGCCAGCAGTGGACTAGCGACAAAAGAGACCCAGTACTTC
d_gene: TRBD2
v_gene: TRBV6-1
abundance: NA
j_gene: TRBJ2-5

CDR3aa: CASRPLGGGQPQHF
CDR3nt: TGTGCCAGCAGGCCCCTTGGGGGTGGGCAGCCCCAGCATTTT
d_gene: NA
v_gene: TRBV6-5
abundance: NA
j_gene: TRBJ1-5

CDR3aa: CASSDTSGSDEQYF
CDR3nt: TGTGCCAGCAGCGACACTAGCGGGAGTGACGAGCAGTACTTC
d_gene: TRBD2
v_gene: TRBV9
abundance: NA
j_gene: TRBJ2-7

CDR3aa: CASSPGETSGSDSYEQYF
CDR3nt: TGTGCCAGCTCCCCTGGGGAAACTAGCGGGTCCGACTCCTACGAGCAGTACTTC
d_gene: TRBD2
v_gene: TRBV7-9
abundance: NA
j_gene: TRBJ2-7

CDR3aa: CASSSDRGHGNTIYF
CDR3nt: TGTGCCAGCAGCTCGGACAGGGGGCACGGAAACACCATATATTTT
d_gene: TRBD1
v_gene: TRBV28
abundance: NA
j_gene: TRBJ1-3

CDR3aa: CASSEERGVGYGYTF
CDR3nt: TGTGCCAGCAGTGAGGAAAGGGGTGTCGGCTATGGCTACACCTTC
d_gene: NA
v_gene: TRBV6-1
abundance: NA
j_gene: TRBJ1-2

CDR3aa: CASSLGQGQVYEQYF
CDR3nt: TGTGCCAGCAGCTTAGGCCAGGGACAGGTATACGAGCAGTACTTC
d_gene: TRBD1
v_gene: TRBV13
abundance: few
j_gene: TRBJ2-7

CDR3aa: CASSQEFDPAGNTIYF
CDR3nt: TGTGCCAGCAGCCAAGAGTTCGATCCGGCAGGAAACACCATATATTTT
d_gene: NA
v_gene: TRBV14
abundance: NA
j_gene: TRBJ1-3

CDR3aa: CASSFIVPGTDGDQPQHF
CDR3nt: TGTGCCAGCAGTTTTATCGTCCCTGGCACAGACGGCGATCAGCCCCAGCATTTT
d_gene: NA
v_gene: TRBV28
abundance: once
j_gene: TRBJ1-5